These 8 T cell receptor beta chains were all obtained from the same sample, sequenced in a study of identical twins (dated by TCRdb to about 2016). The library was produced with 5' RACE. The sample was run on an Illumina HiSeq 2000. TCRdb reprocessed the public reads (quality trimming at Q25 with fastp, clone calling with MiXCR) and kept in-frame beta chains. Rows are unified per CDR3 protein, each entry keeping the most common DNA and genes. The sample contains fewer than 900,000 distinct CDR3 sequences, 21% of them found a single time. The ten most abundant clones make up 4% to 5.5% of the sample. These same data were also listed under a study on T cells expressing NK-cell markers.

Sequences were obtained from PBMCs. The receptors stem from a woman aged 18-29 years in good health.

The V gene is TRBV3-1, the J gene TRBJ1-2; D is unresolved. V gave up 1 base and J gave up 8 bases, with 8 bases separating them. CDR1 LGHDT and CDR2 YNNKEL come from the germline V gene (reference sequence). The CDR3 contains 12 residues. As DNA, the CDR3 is TGTGCCAGCAGCCAAGCGAGGGAGGGCTACACCTTC. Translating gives CASSQAREGYTF.

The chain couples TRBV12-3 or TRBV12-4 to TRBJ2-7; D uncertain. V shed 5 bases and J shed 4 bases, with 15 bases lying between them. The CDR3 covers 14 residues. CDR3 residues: CASSAYSNVYEQYF. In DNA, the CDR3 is TGTGCCAGCAGTGCCTATTCTAACGTATACGAGCAGTACTTC.

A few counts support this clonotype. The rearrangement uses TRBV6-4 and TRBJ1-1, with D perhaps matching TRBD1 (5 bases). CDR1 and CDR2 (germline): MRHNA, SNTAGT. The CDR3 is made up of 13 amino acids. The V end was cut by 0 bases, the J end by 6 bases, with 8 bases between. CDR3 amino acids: CASSDSRDSEAFF. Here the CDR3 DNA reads TGTGCCAGCAGTGACTCGAGGGACTCTGAAGCTTTCTTT.

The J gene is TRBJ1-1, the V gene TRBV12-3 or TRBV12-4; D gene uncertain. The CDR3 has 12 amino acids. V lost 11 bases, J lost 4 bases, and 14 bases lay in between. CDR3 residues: CAVRREGTEAFF. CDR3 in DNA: TGTGCCGTTCGTCGGGAGGGCACTGAAGCTTTCTTT.

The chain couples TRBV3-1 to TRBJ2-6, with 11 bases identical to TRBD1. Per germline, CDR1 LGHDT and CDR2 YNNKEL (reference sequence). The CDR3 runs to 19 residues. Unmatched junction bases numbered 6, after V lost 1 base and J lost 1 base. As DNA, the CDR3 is TGTGCCAGCAGCCAAGGGACAGGGGGCTTTCGGTCTGGGGCCAACGTCCTGACTTTC. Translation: CASSQGTGGFRSGANVLTF.

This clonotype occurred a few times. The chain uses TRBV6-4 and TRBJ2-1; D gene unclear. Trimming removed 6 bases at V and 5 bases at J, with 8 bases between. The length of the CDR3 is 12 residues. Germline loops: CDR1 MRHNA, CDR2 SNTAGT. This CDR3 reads CASRNLNNEQFF. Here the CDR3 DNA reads TGTGCCAGCAGGAACCTTAACAATGAGCAGTTCTTC.

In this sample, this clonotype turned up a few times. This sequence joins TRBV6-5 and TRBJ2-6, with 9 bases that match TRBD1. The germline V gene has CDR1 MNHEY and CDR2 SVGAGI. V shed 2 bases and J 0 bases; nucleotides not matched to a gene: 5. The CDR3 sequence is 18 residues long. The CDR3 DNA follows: TGTGCCAGCAGTTACCCGGGACAGGGAAACTCTGGGGCCAACGTCCTGACTTTC. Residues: CASSYPGQGNSGANVLTF.

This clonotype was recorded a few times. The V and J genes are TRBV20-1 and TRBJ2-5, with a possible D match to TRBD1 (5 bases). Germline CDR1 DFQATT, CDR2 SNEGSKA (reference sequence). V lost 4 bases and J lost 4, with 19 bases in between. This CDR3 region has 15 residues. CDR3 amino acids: CSAKTVEQGLETQYF. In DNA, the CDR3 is TGCAGTGCTAAAACGGTAGAGCAGGGATTAGAGACCCAGTACTTC.